A single T cell receptor (beta chain) is shown here with its context. What it binds is not known. Original data processing: Filtering was not the same, since immunoSEQ gave junction-only sequences without quality scores. Data came from immunoSEQ multiplex PCR; TCRdb stores just in-frame clones and leaves some out. The V and J calls and clone size were taken over from that table, and D and trimming were inferred from the DNA. The sample contains about 580,000 clones, 95% to 98% of which appear only once. This sample is part of a study of shared clonotypes between healthy human individuals. Whole-study findings and limits: Donors were few, which limited the genetic and exposure-history diversity represented.

CD45RO negativity and positive selection for CCR7 defined naive CD8 cells, a population that excluded terminally differentiated effector memory CD45RA+ cells. This CDR3 region has 13 residues. Trimming shortened V by 4 bases and J by 5 bases, and 9 bases separated the two germline ends. Germline-derived CDR1 and CDR2 are SGDLS and YYNGEE. The rearrangement joins TRBV9 to TRBJ2-2; no clear D. The source is a man aged 25-45 years in good health. The sample comprised naive CD8+ T cells sorted from blood. The CDR3 here is CASSQPLTGELFF. The CDR3 DNA follows: TGTGCCAGCAGCCAGCCTCTTACCGGGGAGCTGTTTTTT.